This T cell receptor (beta chain) was identified in a study of blood T cell repertoires in COVID-19. The assay was immunoSEQ multiplex PCR, and TCRdb's table has in-frame clones only and misses some. There are 50,000 to 60,000 clones in the sample; roughly 85% occur only once, and about 12% lies in the top ten. This CDR3 region has 16 residues. V trimming: 2 bases; J trimming: 2 bases; junction bases outside the gene matches: 9. The germline gives CDR1 LNHDA, CDR2 SQIVND (reference sequence). The V call is TRBV19, the J call TRBJ2-7; 7 bases map to TRBD1. The sequence was collected from a human donor in a cohort sampled during active COVID-19. The specimen sequenced was peripheral blood. The CDR3 protein is CASSIRGTDGPYEQYF. The CDR3 DNA follows: TGTGCCAGTAGTATAAGGGGGACAGACGGGCCCTACGAGCAGTACTTC. Filled out from reference TRBV19 and TRBJ2-7, the complete variable domain reads DGGITQSPKYLFRKEGQNVTLSCEQNLNHDAMYWYRQDPGQGLRLIYYSQIVNDFQKGDIAEGYSVSREKKESFPLTVTSAQKNPTAFYLCASSIRGTDGPYEQYFGPGTRLTVT.